This record looks at one TCR beta chain sequence and its context. Its binding antigen is unknown. Within one base of it there is no much larger clone, and no base qualities were kept. Genomic DNA was extracted from sorted cells with the QIAGEN DNeasy Blood and Tissue Kit for TCRbeta CDR3 sequencing. Through immunoSEQ, high-throughput TCRbeta CDR3 sequencing was done commercially, including PCR amplification with internal controls and bias correction. The authors processed their data as follows. Unique productive TCRbeta sequences were defined by CDR3 nucleotide sequence where primers matched, and otherwise by CDR3 amino acid sequence together with Vbeta and Jbeta genes. A sequence counted as donor-reactive if, in CFSE-low cells, the sequence had a frequency of at least 0.01% and was expanded at least 5-fold compared with unstimulated cells. Repertoire divergence was quantified by Jensen-Shannon divergence calculated from the top 100 TCRbeta sequences ranked by frequency. For samples with multiple sequencing runs, sorting error was corrected in each run separately before the runs were combined. TCRdb's version of the immuneACCESS table is confined to in-frame rearrangements and falls short of the full clone set. An unresolved V gene accounts for under half of the shortfall where checked; the remainder is of unknown origin. V and J calls and clone size are as listed in that table; D and trimming were resolved from the DNA. The sample table records approximately 45,000 clones; around 95% of these occur just once. 0.37% of the sample belongs to the ten largest clones.

The sample originates from a study of Tregs in tolerant kidney transplant recipients (dated by TCRdb to 2018 to 2020). General notes on the study: Additional Treg samples were obtained from an approximately 3-day mixed lymphocyte reaction with belatacept, in some cases followed by a roughly 5-day donor restimulation, before recipient CD4+CD25+CD127- cells were sorted. Before combined kidney and bone marrow transplantation, this study identified donor-specific regulatory T cells using TCRbeta sequencing and then followed those same cells after transplant. Antibodies distinguished recipient from donor cells when sorting primary belatacept mixed lymphocyte reaction cultures. TCRbeta repertoire sequencing was used in a few healthy controls to compare several ways of expanding Tregs specific for an allogeneic donor. Overall study outcomes, separate from this receptor: The most biologically relevant and donor-specific TCRbeta repertoire appeared to be identified by expanding Tregs with activated donor B cells. Biological reproducibility was not directly assessed, although technical replication error appeared to be minimal. The study was constrained by small patient numbers, and validation of the findings is required in larger populations and under other immunosuppression protocols.

CDR1 and CDR2 are read off the germline V gene (reference sequence) as SEHNR and FQNEAQ. Trimming leaves V shorter by 5 bases and J shorter by 1 base, with the junction holding 6 bases beyond the gene matches. From its cysteine to its phenylalanine, the CDR3 spans 15 amino acids. The kept DNA is CDR3 alone, 45 bases in frame from the first base. Healthy control blood was obtained either as purchased buffy coats or from healthy volunteers. Healthy control blood was processed by Ficoll density gradient to PBMCs and cryopreserved; patient PBMCs were collected before and after transplant. This receptor was identified in a human donor in good health. The rearranged segments are TRBV7-9 and TRBJ1-2, with 8 middle bases fitting TRBD1. Sequenced input: Tregs from blood cultured with allogeneic cells. The bases read TGTGCCAGCAGCCGAACAGGGGGGGTTAACTATGGCTACACCTTC. This encodes CASSRTGGVNYGYTF.